This T cell receptor (beta chain) was documented in a study of CD8+ T cells in alopecia areata. Germline V gene data show CDR1 as PRHDT and CDR2 as FYEKMQ (reference sequence). The CDR3 spans 13 residues. V was pared by 0 bases and J by 3 bases, with 6 bases between. For this clone: Its antigen is currently unknown. The sample has other DNA sequences that encode this CDR3 too.

As for treatment: oral pan-JAK inhibitor, 5-10 mg twice daily. Specimens obtained from alopecia areata patients comprised lesional scalp punch biopsies and peripheral blood. The study, taken as a whole, reports: While patients received tofacitinib, many expanded lesional clones remained present in scalp and blood.

Once RNA had been extracted, it was reverse transcribed into cDNA to act as the sequencing template. Profiled with immunoSEQ multiplex PCR; TCRdb holds only in-frame clones, not every one. The sample consists of roughly 180,000 clones, about 51% of them appearing once. The sequence was collected from a human donor with alopecia areata. This chain links TRBV13 with TRBJ2-7, with a tentative D call TRBD2 (5 bases). Sequenced here: CD8+ T cells sorted from blood, sampled around week 54, from a patient treated with tofacitinib. CDR3 sequence: CASSLGGSYEQYF. CDR3 sequence (DNA): TGTGCCAGCAGCTTAGGAGGGAGCTACGAGCAGTACTTC. The full variable domain, with the rest looked up from reference TRBV13 and TRBJ2-7, is AAGVIQSPRHLIKEKRETATLKCYPIPRHDTVYWYQQGPGQDPQFLISFYEKMQSDKGSIPDRFSAQQFSDYHSELNMSSLELGDSALYFCASSLGGSYEQYFGPGTRLTVT.